The 20 T cell receptor beta chains presented below share a single source sample, sequenced in a study of CD8 T cells in ankylosing spondylitis. Study-level points and caveats: The study identified a TCR beta motif of about eight highly homologous variants that appeared characteristic of ankylosing spondylitis blood.

For these receptors, no antigen is known. TCRdb reprocessed the 5' RACE reads via MiXCR and lists one record per CDR3 protein. The sample lists 500,000 to 550,000 distinct CDR3 sequences, about 13% occurring once. The sequenced sample was blood, either unsorted or a sorted T cell fraction (not recorded which). The origin of the receptors is a male donor with ankylosing spondylitis.

This clonotype was detected a few times. This sequence joins TRBV5-1 and TRBJ1-1; D is undetermined. This CDR3 has 14 amino acids. Trimming left V 0 bases short and J 6 bases short, with 12 bases between. Per the germline V gene, CDR1 is SGHRS and CDR2 is YFSETQ. The CDR3 reads CASSLGTPKSEAFF. The CDR3 nucleotides read TGCGCCAGCAGCTTGGGGACCCCGAAGTCTGAAGCTTTCTTT.

At least ten counts were recorded for this clonotype. The V call is TRBV20-1, the J call TRBJ2-3, with D uncertain. CDR1 and CDR2 (germline): DFQATT, SNEGSKA (reference sequence). Trimming cost V 0 bases and J 4 bases, with 8 bases left between them. The CDR3 runs 13 residues. CDR3 amino acids: CSARDPTSDTQYF. In nucleotides, the CDR3 is TGCAGTGCTAGAGATCCGACCTCAGATACGCAGTATTTT.

This clonotype was found many times. V and J are TRBV5-1 and TRBJ1-1; 9 bases match TRBD1. V shed 1 base and J 11 bases; nucleotides not matched to a gene: 3. Germline CDR1 is SGHRS and CDR2 is YFSETQ. This CDR3 is built from 12 residues. Here the CDR3 DNA reads TGCGCCAGCAGCTTGACTGGACAGGGGGCTTTCTTT. Encoded protein: CASSLTGQGAFF.

This clonotype was seen repeatedly, ten times or more. The V call is TRBV7-9, the J call TRBJ1-1; 9 bases match TRBD1. Germline CDR1 reads SEHNR; CDR2 reads FQNEAQ (reference sequence). With 5 bases clipped from V and 7 bases from J, the junction kept 8 bases outside the gene matches. CDR3 length: 14 amino acids. CDR3 region: CASSRRQGGYEAFF. In DNA form, the CDR3 reads TGTGCCAGCAGCAGACGACAGGGGGGGTATGAAGCTTTCTTT.

The genes are TRBV24-1 and TRBJ2-7; D possibly corresponds to TRBD1 (5 bases). The CDR3 sequence is 14 residues long. V was trimmed by 4 bases and J by 0 bases, leaving 9 bases between them. Germline CDR1 is KGHDR and CDR2 is SFDVKD. The DNA for the CDR3 is TGTGCCACCAGTGAAATGGACACCTCCTACGAGCAGTACGTC. Encoded protein: CATSEMDTSYEQYV.

This chain connects TRBV3-1 to TRBJ2-5; D not resolved. V dropped 3 bases and J dropped 3 bases, with 11 bases sitting between them. In germline, CDR1 is LGHDT, CDR2 YNNKEL (reference sequence). The CDR3 sequence is 14 residues long. Here the CDR3 reads CASSHRVIEETQYF. The CDR3 nucleotides are TGTGCCAGCAGCCACCGGGTTATTGAAGAGACCCAGTACTTC.

This chain joins TRBV27 and TRBJ2-7, with 9 bases fitting TRBD1. Germline loops: CDR1 MNHEY, CDR2 SMNVEV (reference sequence). J gave up 1 base and V 4 bases, and 11 bases lay outside the gene matches. The CDR3 loop spans 17 amino acids. Here the CDR3 DNA reads TGTGCCAGCAGTTCTCCAACGGGACAGGGCAGATCCTACGAGCAGTACGTC. Amino acids: CASSSPTGQGRSYEQYV.

This clonotype has more than one count but fewer than ten. This chain connects TRBV7-7 to TRBJ2-1; possibly TRBD2 for D (6 bases). The CDR3 is made up of 18 amino acids. Trimming took 0 bases from V and 8 from J, leaving 23 bases between them. The germline V gene has CDR1 SSHAT and CDR2 FNYEAQ (reference sequence). The CDR3 loop reads CASSLAAYGAGTTYEQFF. The DNA for the CDR3 is TGTGCCAGCAGCTTAGCGGCTTACGGTGCGGGAACTACATATGAGCAGTTCTTC.

This clonotype was seen a few times. The chain combines TRBV20-1 with TRBJ1-5; TRBD1 agrees at 8 bases. Trimming took 6 bases from V and 1 from J; bases not matched to a gene: 8. This CDR3 has 15 amino acids. Germline V gene lookup returns CDR1 DFQATT and CDR2 SNEGSKA (reference sequence). In DNA, the CDR3 is TGCAGTGCCGAGCCTTACAGGGGGAGCAATCAGCCCCAGCATTTT. Protein sequence: CSAEPYRGSNQPQHF.

This clonotype was found many times. The rearrangement links TRBV20-1 to TRBJ2-1; D assignment may be TRBD1 or TRBD2 (7 bases each). Germline V gene lookup returns CDR1 DFQATT and CDR2 SNEGSKA (reference sequence). The CDR3 extends over 13 amino acids. CDR3 coding DNA: TGCAGCTCAGGGGGGGCCATCCGTAATGAGCAGTTCTTC. This encodes CSSGGAIRNEQFF.

This clonotype was counted only a few times. The chain employs TRBV7-9 and TRBJ2-7; possible D gene TRBD1, 5 bases. Trimming cost V 2 bases and J 2 bases, with 7 bases left between them. This CDR3 is built from 13 residues. The germline V gene encodes CDR1 SEHNR and CDR2 FQNEAQ (reference sequence). The CDR3 protein is CASSLQDTYEQYV. The CDR3 coding sequence is TGTGCCAGCAGCTTACAGGACACCTACGAGCAGTACGTC.

The chain recombines TRBV6-4 with TRBJ2-1; D unresolved. This CDR3 comprises 13 residues. Trimming cost V 0 bases and J 3 bases, with 3 bases left between them. CDR1 and CDR2 (germline): MRHNA, SNTAGT. CDR3 sequence (DNA): TGTGCCAGCAGTGACTCACTCTACAATGAGCAGTTCTTC. Its translation is CASSDSLYNEQFF.

V and J are TRBV20-1 and TRBJ2-1; TRBD2 agrees at 10 bases. Germline values: CDR1 DFQATT, CDR2 SNEGSKA (reference sequence). With 3 bases clipped from V and 6 bases from J, the junction kept 8 bases outside the gene matches. The CDR3 sequence is 15 residues long. The CDR3 nucleotides are TGCAGTGCTAGGGCCGTAGCGGGAGGCCGCAATGAGCAGTTCTTC. The encoded protein is CSARAVAGGRNEQFF.

The chain couples TRBV20-1 to TRBJ2-2; D not certain. V was trimmed by 0 bases and J by 1 base, leaving 9 bases between them. The V gene's germline CDR1 is DFQATT and CDR2 SNEGSKA (reference sequence). This CDR3 spans 15 amino acids. As DNA, the CDR3 is TGCAGTGCTAGAGATGTTCTCCTGAACACCGGGGAGCTGTTTTTT. It encodes CSARDVLLNTGELFF.

This clonotype was detected a few times. The chain's CDR3 is CASSLGSSGDEQFF. CDR3 nucleotides: TGCGCCAGCAGCTTAGGGTCCTCGGGCGATGAGCAGTTCTTC. The genes are TRBV5-1 and TRBJ2-1; D ambiguous. The CDR3 is 14 residues long. V was cut by 2 bases and J by 8 bases, with 14 bases left in between. Germline V gene lookup returns CDR1 SGHRS and CDR2 YFSETQ. Based on the CDR3 plus reference TRBV5-1 and TRBJ2-1, the full variable domain is KAGVTQTPRYLIKTRGQQVTLSCSPISGHRSVSWYQQTPGQGLQFLFEYFSETQRNKGNFPGRFSGRQFSNSRSEMNVSTLELGDSALYLCASSLGSSGDEQFFGPGTRLTVL.

Many counts were recorded for this clonotype. J is TRBJ2-5 and V is TRBV20-1; D may match TRBD1 or TRBD2 (5 bases each). With 3 bases removed from V and 5 bases from J, the gap between germline ends came to 10 bases. CDR3 length: 12 residues. The V gene's germline CDR1 is DFQATT and CDR2 SNEGSKA (reference sequence). The CDR3 bases are TGCAGTGCTAGGTCGGGACCGGAGACCCAGTACTTC. Translated, it gives CSARSGPETQYF.

This clonotype was counted only a few times. The chain is built from TRBV4-2 and TRBJ1-2; 10 positions match TRBD1. The germline CDR1 and CDR2 sequences are LGHNA and YNFKEQ. The length of the CDR3 is 16 residues. Trimming at V came to 0 bases and at J to 4 bases, leaving 5 bases not matched to a gene. In DNA, the CDR3 is TGTGCCAGCAGCCAAGAGAAGACAGGGGGCGGCTATGGCTACACCTTC. This gives the protein CASSQEKTGGGYGYTF.

This clonotype was seen ten or more times. J is TRBJ2-5 and V is TRBV10-3; TRBD2 might be the D (5 bases). Germline-derived CDR1 and CDR2 are ENHRY and SYGVKD. Trimming stripped 11 bases from V and 5 bases from J, with 18 bases between. The CDR3 totals 13 residues. The DNA for the CDR3 is TGTGCCTCACAGCCTCCCGGCGGGGAGACCCAGTACTTC. This encodes CASQPPGGETQYF.

This clonotype came up many times. The chain joins TRBV11-2 to TRBJ1-6; D gene uncertain. There are 14 residues in the CDR3. V lost 1 base, J lost 2 bases, and 3 bases lay in between. Germline V gene data show CDR1 as SGHAT and CDR2 as FQNNGV. This CDR3 reads CASSLVPYNSPLHF. The CDR3 region has the DNA TGTGCCAGCAGCTTAGTACCCTATAATTCACCCCTCCACTTT.

J is TRBJ2-1 and V is TRBV11-2; no clear D gene. The CDR3 is 12 residues long. The germline V and J ends were trimmed by 3 bases and 9 bases, with 9 bases remaining between them. CDR1 is SGHAT, CDR2 FQNNGV, per germline. CDR3 nucleotides: TGTGCCAGCAGCTTTGGGGTCGGTGAGCAGTTCTTC. Protein product: CASSFGVGEQFF.